Given below is one TCR beta chain in context. As yet, its antigen is unknown. The data are from a study of cytomegalovirus exposure and HLA in healthy donors. Study-wide results and limits: Associated with cytomegalovirus, according to the listing, were 150 to 200 TCR beta chains.

Researchers ran the PCR with 60 Vbeta and 13 Jbeta primers. This table comes from immunoSEQ multiplex PCR, and its TCRdb copy is limited to in-frame clones, with some not included. The table shows 150,000 to 200,000 clones, with around 82% occurring only once. The trim removed 4 bases at V and 6 bases at J, leaving 10 bases unmatched. This CDR3 has 15 amino acids. In germline, CDR1 is MNHEY, CDR2 SMNVEV (reference sequence). The chain uses TRBV27 and TRBJ2-7, with 9 bases aligning to TRBD1. The sample taken for sequencing was PBMCs. This sequence was found in a man aged 18 to 29 in good health and CMV-seronegative. The CDR3 region is CASSYLSGQGFEQYF. Here the CDR3 DNA reads TGTGCCAGCAGTTACCTCTCGGGACAGGGCTTCGAGCAGTACTTC.